This T cell receptor (beta chain) was sequenced during a study of cytotoxic CD8 clonotypes in ibrutinib-treated CLL. Germline V gene lookup returns CDR1 SGHVS and CDR2 FQNEAQ. This CDR3 region has 14 residues. The V and J ends lost 4 bases and 7 bases, in that order; junction bases with no gene match: 4. Profiled with immunoSEQ multiplex PCR; TCRdb holds only in-frame clones, not every one. The top ten clones hold approximately 20% of a sample with approximately 32,000 clones, around 53% of them seen once. This clonotype originated in a human donor with chronic lymphocytic leukemia. This material consisted of PBMCs, taken before ibrutinib treatment. The chain has TRBV7-8 and TRBJ2-1; 10 bases align to TRBD2. DNA of the CDR3: TGTGCCAGCAGCTATCAGCGGGGGGGGAATGAGCAGTTCTTC. Encoded protein: CASSYQRGGNEQFF.